The T cell receptor (beta chain) under discussion was sequenced for a study of shared clonotypes between healthy human individuals. The CDR3 is made up of 13 amino acids. CDR1 SGHRS and CDR2 YFSETQ come from the germline V gene. V gave up 2 bases and J gave up 9 bases, with 12 bases separating them. Per the study methods: ImmunoSEQ yielded junction-only sequences lacking quality scores, so filtering differed. The method was immunoSEQ multiplex PCR; TCRdb's version includes in-frame clones alone and lacks a portion of them. V, J and clone size are taken as reported in that table, and D and trimming were inferred from the DNA itself. The table lists under 2.5 million clones, approximately 90% of them singletons.

The TCR originated in a man aged 18 to 29 in good health. Some clones in this sample may be carry-over from other donors' samples. This chain joins TRBV5-1 and TRBJ2-1, with D possibly being TRBD2 (5 bases). Material for sequencing was naive CD4+ T cells from PBMCs. Subset of the sample: CD45RA+ positively selected. The CDR3 region is CASSFMTGLEQFF. Here the CDR3 DNA reads TGCGCCAGCAGCTTTATGACTGGACTTGAGCAGTTCTTC. Full variable domain (outside the CDR3, taken from reference TRBV5-1 and TRBJ2-1): KAGVTQTPRYLIKTRGQQVTLSCSPISGHRSVSWYQQTPGQGLQFLFEYFSETQRNKGNFPGRFSGRQFSNSRSEMNVSTLELGDSALYLCASSFMTGLEQFFGPGTRLTVL.